Shown below are 28 T cell receptor beta chains from a single sample sequenced in a study of identical twins. TCRdb itself ran the 5' RACE reads through MiXCR, one entry per CDR3 protein. The table lists 640,000 or so distinct CDR3 sequences, around 6% of them singletons, with around 1.9% in the top ten. The sequenced sample was naive T cells sorted from blood. These receptors all stem from a man between 18 and 29 years old in good health.

The sample holds many counts of this clonotype. The V gene is TRBV5-1, the J gene TRBJ2-1, with D perhaps matching TRBD2 (6 bases). This CDR3 contains 16 residues. The V gene lost 3 bases and the J gene lost 0 bases, with 13 bases spanning the gap. Germline loops: CDR1 SGHRS, CDR2 YFSETQ. DNA of the CDR3: TGCGCCAGCAGCTGGAGGGCGGTTAGCTCCTACAATGAGCAGTTCTTC. The encoded protein is CASSWRAVSSYNEQFF. Full variable domain (missing parts from reference TRBV5-1 and TRBJ2-1): KAGVTQTPRYLIKTRGQQVTLSCSPISGHRSVSWYQQTPGQGLQFLFEYFSETQRNKGNFPGRFSGRQFSNSRSEMNVSTLELGDSALYLCASSWRAVSSYNEQFFGPGTRLTVL.

This clonotype has at least ten counts. The chain employs TRBV15 and TRBJ2-7, with D perhaps assigned TRBD1 or TRBD2 (5 bases each). The V end lost 1 base, the J end lost 1 base, and 14 bases lay between the germline ends. This CDR3 is built from 16 residues. Per germline, CDR1 LNHNV and CDR2 YYDKDF (reference sequence). CDR3 nucleotides: TGTGCCACCAGCAGAGTAACCGGGACGCTATCCTACGAGCAGTACTTC. It yields the protein CATSRVTGTLSYEQYF.

In this sample, this clonotype turned up many times. The CDR3, as DNA: TGCAGCGTTGTCGGGAGTAGTAACACCGGGGAGCTGTTTTTT. Translation gives CSVVGSSNTGELFF. This chain connects TRBV29-1 to TRBJ2-2, with D maybe TRBD2 (6 bases). The CDR3 has 14 amino acids. V dropped 4 bases and J dropped 2 bases, with 11 bases sitting between them. The germline gives CDR1 SQVTM, CDR2 ANQGSEA.

This clonotype was seen at least ten times. The rearrangement links TRBV15 to TRBJ2-5; D ambiguous. The CDR3 covers 12 residues. The ends were cut back, 2 bases at V and 3 bases at J, with 4 bases in the middle. The germline V gene encodes CDR1 LNHNV and CDR2 YYDKDF (reference sequence). The CDR3 nucleotides read TGTGCCACCAGCAGACCTAAAGAGACCCAGTACTTC. Residues: CATSRPKETQYF.

At least ten counts were recorded for this clonotype. The chain has TRBV5-1 and TRBJ1-1, with D perhaps matching TRBD1 (5 bases). The germline gives CDR1 SGHRS, CDR2 YFSETQ. This CDR3 contains 12 residues. Trimming shortened V by 0 bases and J by 11 bases, and 11 bases separated the two germline ends. Here the CDR3 reads CASSLEGRQAFF. The CDR3, as DNA: TGCGCCAGCAGCTTGGAGGGACGGCAGGCTTTCTTT.

This clonotype occurred many times. This chain joins TRBV7-9 and TRBJ2-3; no reliable D call. In germline, CDR1 is SEHNR, CDR2 FQNEAQ (reference sequence). This CDR3 spans 16 amino acids. The V end was cut by 0 bases, the J end by 2 bases, with 12 bases between. The CDR3, as DNA: TGTGCCAGCAGCTTAGCTGGGGAAGTGTTCACAGATACGCAGTATTTT. This sequence encodes CASSLAGEVFTDTQYF.

This clonotype was picked up many times. This chain uses TRBV15 with TRBJ1-1, with D possibly TRBD1 on 6 matching bases. Germline-derived CDR1 and CDR2 are LNHNV and YYDKDF (reference sequence). CDR3 size: 14 residues. V was cut by 0 bases and J by 1 base, with 6 bases left in between. The CDR3 nucleotides are TGTGCCACCAGCAGAGAGGGACAGAACACTGAAGCTTTCTTT. It encodes CATSREGQNTEAFF.

This rearrangement joins TRBV7-4 to TRBJ1-1; D not resolved. This CDR3 comprises 24 residues. CDR1 is SGHVT, CDR2 SQSDAQ, per germline. Trimming took off 3 bases at V and 6 bases at J, with 44 bases between the two ends. CDR3 coding DNA: TGTGCCAGCAGCTTCCTCCCAATCGAATCCAATAGGGAGACGCGGTTTTGGAGAGTCCCTGAAGCTTTCTTT. It specifies CASSFLPIESNRETRFWRVPEAFF.

This clonotype was observed a handful of times. V usage is TRBV4-3 and J usage is TRBJ2-2, with no clear D. The germline V gene encodes CDR1 LGHNA and CDR2 YSLEER. Trimming cost V 2 bases and J 2 bases, with 12 bases left between them. This CDR3 is 16 amino acids long. CDR3 amino acids: CASSQQWAINTGELFF. CDR3 in DNA: TGCGCCAGCAGCCAACAATGGGCCATAAACACCGGGGAGCTGTTTTTT.

This clonotype turned up a few times. The rearrangement joins TRBV6-2 or TRBV6-3 to TRBJ2-7; D not resolved. V gave up 4 bases and J gave up 6 bases, with 13 bases separating them. Germline V lookup: CDR1 MNHEY, CDR2 SVGEGT. The CDR3 spans 13 residues. CDR3 nucleotides: TGTGCCAGCAGTTCCGCTTCTGGGGTCGAGCAGTACGTC. Protein product: CASSSASGVEQYV.

J is TRBJ2-1 and V is TRBV5-1, with 9 bases identical to TRBD2. There are 17 residues in the CDR3. V lost 5 bases to trimming and J lost 0 bases; unmatched junction nucleotides: 9. Looked up from germline, CDR1 is SGHRS and CDR2 is YFSETQ. As DNA, the CDR3 is TGCGCCAGCAGGAAGGTAGCGGGAGAGCTCTCCTACAATGAGCAGTTCTTC. It encodes CASRKVAGELSYNEQFF.

Only a few counts were recorded for this clonotype. The chain is built from TRBV4-2 and TRBJ2-7; D may be TRBD2 (6 bases). With 1 base removed from V and 6 bases from J, the gap between germline ends came to 22 bases. Germline CDR1 reads LGHNA; CDR2 reads YNFKEQ. The CDR3 has 17 residues. The CDR3: CASSQVRSRGGMSEQYF. The DNA for the CDR3 is TGTGCCAGCAGCCAAGTAAGAAGTCGAGGCGGGATGAGCGAGCAGTACTTC.

The CDR3 region has the DNA TGTGCCAGCAGCCAGACAGCAACTATTCCTTCCTACGAGCAGTACTTC. This sequence encodes CASSQTATIPSYEQYF. V usage is TRBV27 and J usage is TRBJ2-7, with D perhaps matching TRBD1 (5 bases). The V end was cut by 6 bases, the J end by 1 base, with 19 bases between. The CDR3 loop spans 16 amino acids. Germline-derived CDR1 and CDR2 are MNHEY and SMNVEV (reference sequence).

This clonotype appeared many times. This sequence joins TRBV4-1 and TRBJ2-4, with TRBD1 as a possible D gene (5 bases). The V and J ends lost 4 bases and 3 bases respectively, with 13 bases between them. The germline V gene has CDR1 MGHRA and CDR2 YSYEKL. The CDR3 is made up of 15 amino acids. CDR3: CASSPQGLDKNIQYF. CDR3 nucleotide sequence: TGCGCCAGCAGCCCGCAGGGTTTGGACAAAAACATTCAGTACTTC.

For the CDR3, the DNA is TGTGCCAGCAGCTTCGGTGTAGCGGGAGGTCAGTTCTTC. Protein: CASSFGVAGGQFF. The rearrangement links TRBV7-9 to TRBJ2-1, with TRBD2 matching over 10 bases. J lost 13 bases, V lost 3 bases, and 6 bases had no gene match. Looked up from germline, CDR1 is SEHNR and CDR2 is FQNEAQ (reference sequence). The CDR3 is 13 residues long.

This clonotype has at least ten counts. The V call is TRBV5-1, the J call TRBJ2-1; tentative D call: TRBD2 (6 bases). The CDR3 sequence is 16 residues long. Between the trimmed V and J ends, which lost 1 base and 0 bases, there was a span of 11 bases. Germline assignment: CDR1 SGHRS and CDR2 YFSETQ. CDR3 sequence reads: CASSLSSASSYNEQFF. The CDR3 DNA sequence: TGCGCCAGCAGCTTGTCTAGCGCCAGCTCCTACAATGAGCAGTTCTTC.

J is TRBJ2-7 and V is TRBV20-1, with a possible D match to TRBD1 (6 bases). CDR1 and CDR2 from the germline V gene are DFQATT and SNEGSKA (reference sequence). Trimming shortened V by 4 bases and J by 4 bases, and 11 bases separated the two germline ends. CDR3 length: 12 residues. CDR3 DNA: TGCAGTGCTACCAACAGGGTTTACGAGCAGTACTTC. It encodes CSATNRVYEQYF.

This clonotype was recorded many times. The chain couples TRBV20-1 to TRBJ2-4; the match to TRBD1 covers 9 bases. This CDR3 contains 12 residues. The V and J ends lost 6 bases and 7 bases, in that order; junction bases with no gene match: 4. CDR1 is DFQATT and CDR2 is SNEGSKA in the germline V gene (reference sequence). CDR3 coding DNA: TGCAGTGCCAAGACAGGGGGGAACATTCAGTACTTC. Its protein product is CSAKTGGNIQYF.

This clonotype was observed many times. The CDR3 reads CASSLLRGSTDTQYF. CDR3 nucleotides: TGTGCCAGCAGCTTACTGAGGGGTAGCACAGATACGCAGTATTTT. The chain links TRBV7-2 to TRBJ2-3; D is possibly TRBD1 or TRBD2 (5 bases each). The CDR3 is made up of 15 amino acids. V lost 2 bases and J lost 0, with 9 bases in between. Germline loops: CDR1 SGHTA, CDR2 FQGNSA.

This clonotype occurred a few times. This chain joins TRBV29-1 and TRBJ1-1; D unresolved. CDR1 and CDR2 (germline): SQVTM, ANQGSEA. This CDR3 has 13 residues. V was cut by 4 bases and J by 0 bases, with 9 bases left in between. The CDR3 DNA reads TGCAGCGTTGGCCCAGTTTTGAACACTGAAGCTTTCTTT. Translated: CSVGPVLNTEAFF.

This clonotype showed up just a few times. Written as DNA, the CDR3 is TGTGCCAGCAGTGAATCCCCTTTAGAGACCCAGTACTTC. Translated: CASSESPLETQYF. This chain uses TRBV25-1 with TRBJ2-5; D is undetermined. CDR3 length: 13 residues. The germline V gene has CDR1 MGHDK and CDR2 SYGVNS. Trimming left V 1 base short and J 4 bases short, with 7 bases between.

V is TRBV5-1 and J is TRBJ2-5; D might be TRBD2 (5 bases). V lost 4 bases, J lost 7 bases, and 20 bases lay in between. Germline V gene lookup returns CDR1 SGHRS and CDR2 YFSETQ. This CDR3 has 15 residues. The CDR3 DNA is TGCGCCAGCAGCCTAGACCTGGGCATCGGAGGGACCCAGTACTTC. Residues: CASSLDLGIGGTQYF.

This clonotype was seen only a few times. The chain couples TRBV5-1 to TRBJ1-2; D possibly corresponds to TRBD1 (6 bases). CDR1 is SGHRS and CDR2 is YFSETQ in the germline V gene. The CDR3 runs 14 residues. V lost 0 bases to trimming and J lost 7 bases, with 13 bases between them. The CDR3 region is CASSLAGGPGGYTF. The DNA for the CDR3 is TGCGCCAGCAGCTTGGCCGGGGGGCCAGGTGGCTACACCTTC.

Remarks on this clonotype: A single base separates this from a much larger clone, so it may be a read error. The V call is TRBV7-2, the J call TRBJ2-7, with 8 positions matching TRBD2. Germline assignment: CDR1 SGHTA and CDR2 FQGNSA. The CDR3 runs 15 residues. In nucleotides, the CDR3 is TGTGCCAGCAGCGTAGATATAGCGGGGTCTTACGAGCGGTACTTC. Translated: CASSVDIAGSYERYF.

This clonotype was seen a few times. This chain links TRBV5-1 with TRBJ2-3; D not certain. In germline, CDR1 is SGHRS, CDR2 YFSETQ. The CDR3 length is 15 residues. Trimming pared 0 bases from V and 1 base from J, leaving 9 bases between. The CDR3 DNA follows: TGCGCCAGCAGCTTGGGACATTCCCGCACAGATACGCAGTATTTT. Translated: CASSLGHSRTDTQYF.

This clonotype was detected ten times or more. CDR3 amino acids: CATSRDNQPQHF. The CDR3 DNA is TGTGCCACCAGCAGAGACAATCAGCCCCAGCATTTT. V and J are TRBV15 and TRBJ1-5; no definite D call. The length of the CDR3 is 12 residues. The V end lost 0 bases, the J end lost 3 bases, and 0 bases lay between the germline ends. Germline V gene data show CDR1 as LNHNV and CDR2 as YYDKDF (reference sequence).

This clonotype was seen ten or more times. V and J are TRBV5-1 and TRBJ2-1, with a tentative D call TRBD1 (5 bases). Trimming left V 4 bases short and J 7 bases short, with 9 bases between. This CDR3 region has 12 residues. Germline CDR1 reads SGHRS; CDR2 reads YFSETQ. DNA of the CDR3: TGCGCCAGCAGCCCTGACAGAAATGAGCAGTTCTTC. Its protein is CASSPDRNEQFF.

This clonotype occurred many times. V and J are TRBV20-1 and TRBJ1-6, with 10 bases identical to TRBD1. This CDR3 has 15 residues. Germline V CDR1 and CDR2: DFQATT, SNEGSKA (reference sequence). V shed 1 base, J shed 12 bases, and the junction held 9 bases outside the gene matches. DNA for the CDR3: TGCAGTGCTAGAGCCCCGGGACAGGGGCCTTTACCCCTCCACTTT. It codes for CSARAPGQGPLPLHF.